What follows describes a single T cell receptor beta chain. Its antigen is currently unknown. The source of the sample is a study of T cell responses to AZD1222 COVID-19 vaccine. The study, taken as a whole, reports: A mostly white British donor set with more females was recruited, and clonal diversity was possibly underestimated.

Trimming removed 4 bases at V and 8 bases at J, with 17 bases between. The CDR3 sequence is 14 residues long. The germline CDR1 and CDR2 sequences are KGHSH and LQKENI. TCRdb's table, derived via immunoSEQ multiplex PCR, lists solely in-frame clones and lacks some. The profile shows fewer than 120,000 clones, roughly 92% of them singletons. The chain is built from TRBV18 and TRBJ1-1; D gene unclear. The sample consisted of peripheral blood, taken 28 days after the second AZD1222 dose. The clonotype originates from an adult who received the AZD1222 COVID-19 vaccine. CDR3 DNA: TGTGCCAGCTCACGCAGCAGCGGGGAGGTCGAAGCTTTCTTT. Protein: CASSRSSGEVEAFF.